These 16 T cell receptor beta chains share one sample of origin, sequenced in a study of T cell changes during pregnancy in multiple sclerosis. This table comes from immunoSEQ multiplex PCR, and its TCRdb copy is limited to in-frame clones, with some not included. The table records tens of thousands of clones, approximately 90% of them present only once. Sample: peripheral blood, taken after pregnancy. The receptors were sampled from a female donor with multiple sclerosis, enrolled in a pregnancy study.

This chain joins TRBV15 and TRBJ1-4, with D perhaps TRBD1 (5 bases). The V end was cut by 2 bases, the J end by 0 bases, with 10 bases between. This CDR3 region has 16 residues. Germline V gene data show CDR1 as LNHNV and CDR2 as YYDKDF (reference sequence). Written as DNA, the CDR3 is TGTGCCACCAGCAGACCAGGACACGCAACTAATGAAAAACTGTTTTTT. Residues: CATSRPGHATNEKLFF.

This sequence joins TRBV5-4 and TRBJ2-5; a weak D match, TRBD1 (6 bases). This CDR3 comprises 14 residues. CDR1 SGHNT and CDR2 YYREEE come from the germline V gene (reference sequence). Deletions cut 0 bases from V and 4 bases from J, with 10 bases between. This chain's CDR3 is CASSLGGPRETQYF. The CDR3 nucleotides are TGTGCCAGCAGCTTGGGGGGGCCGAGAGAGACCCAGTACTTC.

The V gene is TRBV5-4, the J gene TRBJ2-5; 7 nucleotides line up with TRBD1. The CDR3 contains 14 residues. The germline V gene encodes CDR1 SGHNT and CDR2 YYREEE (reference sequence). V was pared by 4 bases and J by 1 base, with 4 bases of the junction left unmatched. The CDR3 protein is CASSARTGQETQYF. In DNA, the CDR3 is TGTGCCAGCAGCGCACGGACAGGCCAAGAGACCCAGTACTTC.

CDR3 nucleotide sequence: TGTGCCAGCAGTGAAGCGGGGGGCGGAACAGATACGCAGTATTTT. Amino acid sequence: CASSEAGGGTDTQYF. The J gene is TRBJ2-3, the V gene TRBV25-1, with 8 bases aligning to TRBD2. The germline V gene encodes CDR1 MGHDK and CDR2 SYGVNS. The CDR3 contains 15 residues. The V segment lost 2 bases and the J segment 3 bases; nucleotides outside the gene matches: 4.

The chain is built from TRBV18 and TRBJ1-1; 8 positions agree with TRBD1. Germline V gene sequence: CDR1 KGHSH, CDR2 LQKENI. The CDR3 consists of 15 residues. J gave up 0 bases and V 8 bases, and 8 bases lay outside the gene matches. The CDR3 region is CASRGSGGLNTEAFF. The DNA for the CDR3 is TGTGCCAGCCGTGGATCAGGGGGCTTGAACACTGAAGCTTTCTTT.

V is TRBV10-2 and J is TRBJ1-1, with TRBD1 as a possible D gene (5 bases). V was cut by 6 bases and J by 3 bases, with 14 bases left in between. The CDR3 extends over 14 amino acids. Germline values: CDR1 WSHSY, CDR2 SAAADI. This CDR3 reads CASREGRGDTEAFF. The CDR3 DNA sequence: TGCGCCAGCAGAGAGGGACGGGGTGACACTGAAGCTTTCTTT.

The V call is TRBV6-5, the J call TRBJ1-1; perhaps TRBD1 as D (5 bases). CDR3 size: 13 residues. V lost 5 bases and J 0 bases, leaving 7 bases between the germline ends. The germline CDR1 and CDR2 sequences are MNHEY and SVGAGI. CDR3 in DNA: TGTGCCAGCAGTAGGACATTGAACACTGAAGCTTTCTTT. Protein product: CASSRTLNTEAFF.

This chain uses TRBV30 with TRBJ2-1; 7 bases fit TRBD2. The germline V gene has CDR1 GTSNPN and CDR2 SVGIG (reference sequence). The CDR3 contains 12 residues. CDR3 in DNA: TGTGCTGGGGGGGGAGGTTACAATGAGCAGTTCTTC. This gives the protein CAGGGGYNEQFF.

The chain recombines TRBV18 with TRBJ2-5; 8 nucleotides match TRBD2. The V and J ends lost 3 bases and 7 bases, in that order; junction bases with no gene match: 16. The length of the CDR3 is 17 residues. Germline V CDR1 and CDR2: KGHSH, LQKENI. CDR3 protein: CASSPAALSGVRGTQYF. In nucleotides, the CDR3 is TGTGCCAGCTCACCGGCTGCCCTTAGCGGGGTCCGAGGGACCCAGTACTTC. Looking up the rest from reference TRBV18 and TRBJ2-5 gives the full variable domain: NAGVMQNPRHLVRRRGQEARLRCSPMKGHSHVYWYRQLPEEGLKFMVYLQKENIIDESGMPKERFSAEFPKEGPSILRIQQVVRGDSAAYFCASSPAALSGVRGTQYFGPGTRLLVL.

The count of this clone is one. The rearrangement links TRBV5-1 to TRBJ1-3, with D hard to call. V dropped 5 bases and J dropped 0 bases, with 9 bases sitting between them. Germline V gives CDR1 SGHRS, CDR2 YFSETQ. This CDR3 region has 14 residues. CDR3 sequence: CASRVQSSGNTIYF. In DNA, the CDR3 is TGCGCCAGCAGGGTACAGAGCTCTGGAAACACCATATATTTT.

V usage is TRBV7-9 and J usage is TRBJ1-2; D is perhaps TRBD1 (6 bases). The CDR3 loop spans 14 amino acids. Germline V gene sequence: CDR1 SEHNR, CDR2 FQNEAQ (reference sequence). V was cut by 4 bases and J by 4 bases, with 13 bases left in between. CDR3: CASSYTGPAYGYTF. The CDR3, as DNA: TGTGCCAGCAGCTATACAGGGCCCGCCTATGGCTACACCTTC.

The chain employs TRBV7-3 and TRBJ2-1; no clear D. The CDR3 consists of 15 residues. Germline V gives CDR1 SGHTA, CDR2 FQGTGA. Trimming took off 2 bases at V and 0 bases at J, with 8 bases between the two ends. CDR3 DNA sequence: TGTGCCAGCAGCTTAGCACTTAGCTCCTACAATGAGCAGTTCTTC. It encodes CASSLALSSYNEQFF.

This sequence joins TRBV7-2 and TRBJ2-2, with 9 bases matching TRBD2. After removal of 0 bases from V and 5 bases from J, the junction contained 4 bases not matched to a gene. The CDR3 loop spans 16 amino acids. Germline lookup yields CDR1 SGHTA and CDR2 FQGNSA. The CDR3 here is CASSLAAGGRTGELFF. The CDR3, as DNA: TGTGCCAGCAGCTTAGCAGCGGGGGGTCGGACCGGGGAGCTGTTTTTT.

The chain uses TRBV5-6 and TRBJ2-5; tentatively, D is TRBD1 (6 bases). From germline, CDR1 is SGHDT and CDR2 YYEEEE. Trimming stripped 7 bases from V and 5 bases from J, with 21 bases between. The CDR3 is 15 amino acids. CDR3 sequence (DNA): TGTGCCAGCGTCACCGGGTGGGGGCGACCCGAGACCCAGTACTTC. Encoded protein: CASVTGWGRPETQYF.

This chain links TRBV7-2 with TRBJ2-2; 8 bases align to TRBD2. This CDR3 is 17 amino acids long. Unmatched junction bases numbered 5, after V lost 0 bases and J lost 2 bases. Germline V gene sequence: CDR1 SGHTA, CDR2 FQGNSA. CDR3 in amino acids: CASSLAGLAVNTGELFF. In DNA, the CDR3 is TGTGCCAGCAGCTTAGCTGGACTAGCCGTAAACACCGGGGAGCTGTTTTTT.

This chain uses TRBV5-1 with TRBJ2-1; unclear D gene. The V gene lost 4 bases and the J gene lost 7 bases, with 6 bases spanning the gap. Looked up from germline, CDR1 is SGHRS and CDR2 is YFSETQ. This CDR3 is 11 amino acids long. CDR3 in DNA: TGCGCCAGCAGCCGAGTAAATGAGCAGTTCTTC. Its protein product is CASSRVNEQFF.